Detailed here is one T cell receptor beta chain. The antigen remains unidentified. Using immunoSEQ multiplex PCR, the repertoire was profiled, and TCRdb retains in-frame clones only, with some absent. The table records roughly 2 million clones, almost 96% of them present only once. This record comes from a study of shared clonotypes between healthy human individuals. Looking at the study overall: The study drew on a couple of women and a few men aged 18 to 49 as donors. Study-wide findings and caveats: Clonotype sharing among donors was expected to depend on sequencing depth.

The study separated CD4+ cells into CD45RA+ naive and CD45RA-negative memory subsets. The source material was naive CD4+ T cells sorted from blood. Subset noted: CD45RA+ positively selected. This TCR came from a man in his late teens or twenties in good health.

The CDR3 reads CASSLPSGVETQYF. The CDR3 nucleotides read TGTGCCAGCAGTCTACCGTCAGGGGTAGAGACCCAGTACTTC. The chain carries TRBV28 and TRBJ2-5, with TRBD1 as a possible D gene (6 bases). The V end was cut by 5 bases, the J end by 4 bases, with 14 bases between. The CDR3 runs 14 residues. Germline V lookup: CDR1 MDHEN, CDR2 SYDVKM.